The 2 T cell receptor beta chains given below trace back to one sample, sequenced in a study of monozygotic twins with inflammatory bowel disease. TCRdb reprocessed the 5' RACE reads and reports one entry per CDR3 protein, with no DNA. The sample holds approximately 380,000 distinct CDR3 sequences. Sequencing was carried out using blood. The source of these receptors is a human donor with ulcerative colitis or Crohn's disease, or a healthy co-twin of an affected twin (not recorded which).

The V and J genes are TRBV5-1 and TRBJ1-2; no DNA is available, so the TRBD1 call from TCRdb remains unchecked. Germline CDR1 reads SGHRS; CDR2 reads YFSETQ. The CDR3 has 16 residues. This chain's CDR3 is CASSLSGTGINYGYTF.

The chain combines TRBV10-3 with TRBJ2-1. The CDR3 extends over 14 amino acids. Germline values: CDR1 ENHRY, CDR2 SYGVKD. This CDR3 reads CAISARGLPNEQFF.